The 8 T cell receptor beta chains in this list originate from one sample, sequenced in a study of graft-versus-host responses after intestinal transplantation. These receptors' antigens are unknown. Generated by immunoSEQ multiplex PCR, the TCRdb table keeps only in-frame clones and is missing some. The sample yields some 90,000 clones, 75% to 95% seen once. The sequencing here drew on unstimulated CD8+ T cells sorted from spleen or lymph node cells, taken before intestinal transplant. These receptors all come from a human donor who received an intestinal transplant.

CDR3 region: CASSDGGASYNEQFF. The CDR3 nucleotides read TGTGCCAGCAGTGACGGGGGGGCCTCCTACAATGAGCAGTTCTTC. The chain uses TRBV2 and TRBJ2-1, with TRBD2 identical over 8 bases. J gave up 0 bases and V 3 bases, and 1 base lay outside the gene matches. The CDR3 is 15 residues long. From germline, CDR1 is SNHLY and CDR2 FYNNEI.

CDR3 loop: CASSVDEGVTDTQYF. For the CDR3, the DNA is TGTGCCAGCAGCGTAGACGAGGGGGTCACAGATACGCAGTATTTT. The genes are TRBV9 and TRBJ2-3, with a possible D match to TRBD1 (6 bases). V lost 0 bases and J lost 2, with 10 bases in between. This CDR3 spans 15 amino acids. The V gene's germline CDR1 is SGDLS and CDR2 YYNGEE.

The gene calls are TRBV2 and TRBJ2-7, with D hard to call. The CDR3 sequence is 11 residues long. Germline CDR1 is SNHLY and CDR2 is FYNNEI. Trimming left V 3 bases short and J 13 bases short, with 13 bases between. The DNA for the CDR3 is TGTGCCAGCAGTGAGTCTGGTGAGGTTTACTTC. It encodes CASSESGEVYF.

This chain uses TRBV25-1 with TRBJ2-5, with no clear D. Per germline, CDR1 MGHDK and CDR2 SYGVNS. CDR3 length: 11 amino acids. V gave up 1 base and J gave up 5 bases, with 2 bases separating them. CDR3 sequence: CASSELETQYF. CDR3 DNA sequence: TGTGCCAGCAGTGAATTGGAGACCCAGTACTTC.

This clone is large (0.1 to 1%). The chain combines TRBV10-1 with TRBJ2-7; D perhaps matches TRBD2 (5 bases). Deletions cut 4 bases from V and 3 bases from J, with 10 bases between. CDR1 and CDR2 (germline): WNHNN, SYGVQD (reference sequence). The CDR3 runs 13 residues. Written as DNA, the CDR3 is TGCGCCAGCAGTGCGGGAAACGTCTACGAGCAGTACTTC. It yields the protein CASSAGNVYEQYF.

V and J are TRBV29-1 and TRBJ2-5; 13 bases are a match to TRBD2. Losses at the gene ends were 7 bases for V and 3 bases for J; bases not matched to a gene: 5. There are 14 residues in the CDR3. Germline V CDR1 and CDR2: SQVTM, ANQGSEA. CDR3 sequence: CSASGTSGEETQYF. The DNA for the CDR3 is TGCAGCGCATCCGGGACTAGCGGGGAAGAGACCCAGTACTTC.

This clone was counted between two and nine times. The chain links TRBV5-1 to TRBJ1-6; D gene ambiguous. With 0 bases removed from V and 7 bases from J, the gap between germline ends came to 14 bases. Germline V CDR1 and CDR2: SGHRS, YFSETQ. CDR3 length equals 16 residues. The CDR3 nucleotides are TGCGCCAGCAGCTTGGATGTGGATTTGGACAATTCACCCCTCCACTTT. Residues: CASSLDVDLDNSPLHF.

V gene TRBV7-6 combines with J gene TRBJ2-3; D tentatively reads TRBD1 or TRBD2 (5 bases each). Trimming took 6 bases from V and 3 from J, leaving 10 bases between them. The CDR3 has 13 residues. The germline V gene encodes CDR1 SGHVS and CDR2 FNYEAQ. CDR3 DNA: TGTGCCAGCAGGCCGTGGGGGACAGATACGCAGTATTTT. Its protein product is CASRPWGTDTQYF.